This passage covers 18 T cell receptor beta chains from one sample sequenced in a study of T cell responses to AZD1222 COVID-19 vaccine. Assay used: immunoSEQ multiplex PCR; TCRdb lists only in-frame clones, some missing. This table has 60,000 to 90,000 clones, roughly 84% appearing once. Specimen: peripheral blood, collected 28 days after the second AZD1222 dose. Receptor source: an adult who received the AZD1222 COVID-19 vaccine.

CDR3 sequence (DNA): TGTGCCAGCAGTGAAGCCCGGGGGGGGACTGAAGCTTTCTTT. Translation gives CASSEARGGTEAFF. The chain uses TRBV6-1 and TRBJ1-1, with D tentatively TRBD1 (5 bases). The CDR3 runs 14 residues. In germline, CDR1 is MNHNS, CDR2 SASEGT. Trimming left V 0 bases short and J 5 bases short, with 10 bases between.

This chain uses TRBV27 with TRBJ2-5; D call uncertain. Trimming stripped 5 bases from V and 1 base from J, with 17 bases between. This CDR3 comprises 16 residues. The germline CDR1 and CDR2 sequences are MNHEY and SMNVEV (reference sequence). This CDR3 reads CASSPRGLGFQETQYF. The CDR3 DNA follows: TGTGCCAGCAGTCCCCGCGGCCTCGGCTTCCAAGAGACCCAGTACTTC.

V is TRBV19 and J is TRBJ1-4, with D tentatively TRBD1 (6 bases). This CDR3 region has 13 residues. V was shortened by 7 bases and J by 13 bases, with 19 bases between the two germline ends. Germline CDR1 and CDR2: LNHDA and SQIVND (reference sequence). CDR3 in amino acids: CASNLGQSKGLFF. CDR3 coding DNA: TGTGCCAGTAACCTCGGACAGTCAAAAGGACTGTTTTTT.

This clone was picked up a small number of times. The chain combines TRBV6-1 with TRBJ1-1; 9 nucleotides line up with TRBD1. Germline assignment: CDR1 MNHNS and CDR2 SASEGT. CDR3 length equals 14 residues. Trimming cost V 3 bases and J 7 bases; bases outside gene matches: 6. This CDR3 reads CASSDTGGFGEAFF. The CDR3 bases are TGTGCCAGCAGTGATACAGGGGGCTTCGGTGAAGCTTTCTTT.

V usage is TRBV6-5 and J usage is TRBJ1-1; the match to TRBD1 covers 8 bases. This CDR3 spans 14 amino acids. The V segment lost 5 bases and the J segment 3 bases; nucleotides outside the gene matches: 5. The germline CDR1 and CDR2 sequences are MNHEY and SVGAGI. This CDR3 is CASSQTGDYTEAFF. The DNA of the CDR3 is TGTGCCAGCAGTCAGACAGGGGACTACACTGAAGCTTTCTTT.

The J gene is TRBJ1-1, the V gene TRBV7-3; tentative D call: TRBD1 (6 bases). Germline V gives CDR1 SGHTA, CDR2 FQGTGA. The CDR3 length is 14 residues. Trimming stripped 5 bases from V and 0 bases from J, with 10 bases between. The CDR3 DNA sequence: TGTGCCAGCAGCCAACAGGGATTGAACACTGAAGCTTTCTTT. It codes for CASSQQGLNTEAFF.

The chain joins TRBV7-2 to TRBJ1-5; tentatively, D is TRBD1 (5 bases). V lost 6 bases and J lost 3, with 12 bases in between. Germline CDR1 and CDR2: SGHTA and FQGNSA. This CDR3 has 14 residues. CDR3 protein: CASSLDSFNQPQHF. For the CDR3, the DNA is TGTGCCAGCAGTCTTGACAGCTTCAATCAGCCCCAGCATTTT.

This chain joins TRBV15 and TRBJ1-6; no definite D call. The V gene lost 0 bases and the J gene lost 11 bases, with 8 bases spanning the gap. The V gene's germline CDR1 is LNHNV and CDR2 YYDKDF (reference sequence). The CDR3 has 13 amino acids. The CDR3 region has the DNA TGTGCCACCAGCAGAGAGCGTCTGACACCCCTCCACTTT. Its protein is CATSRERLTPLHF.

Here the CDR3 reads CASSKGGISYEQYF. The CDR3 DNA sequence: TGTGCCAGCAGCAAAGGTGGCATCTCCTACGAGCAGTACTTC. The chain has TRBV21-1 and TRBJ2-7; the table's D call TRBD1 went unverified against the DNA. TRBV21-1 is a pseudogene. There are 14 residues in the CDR3.

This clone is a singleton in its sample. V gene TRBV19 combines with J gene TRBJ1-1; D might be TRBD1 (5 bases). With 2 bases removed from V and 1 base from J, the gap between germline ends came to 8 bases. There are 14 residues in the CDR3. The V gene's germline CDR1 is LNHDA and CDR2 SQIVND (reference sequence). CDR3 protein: CASSIRQRNTEAFF. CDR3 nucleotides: TGTGCCAGTAGTATACGACAGAGGAACACTGAAGCTTTCTTT. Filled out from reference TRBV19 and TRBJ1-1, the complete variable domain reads DGGITQSPKYLFRKEGQNVTLSCEQNLNHDAMYWYRQDPGQGLRLIYYSQIVNDFQKGDIAEGYSVSREKKESFPLTVTSAQKNPTAFYLCASSIRQRNTEAFFGQGTRLTVV.

CDR3 nucleotide sequence: TGTGCCAGCAGCAGGACAGGGTCTGAAGCTTTCTTT. This translates into CASSRTGSEAFF. The J gene is TRBJ1-1, the V gene TRBV12-3 or TRBV12-4; 8 nucleotides match TRBD1. The CDR3 has 12 residues. J lost 6 bases, V lost 6 bases, and 3 bases had no gene match.

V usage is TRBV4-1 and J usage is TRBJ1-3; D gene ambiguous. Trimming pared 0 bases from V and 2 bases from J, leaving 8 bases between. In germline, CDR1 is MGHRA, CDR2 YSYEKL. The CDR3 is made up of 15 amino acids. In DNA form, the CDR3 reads TGCGCCAGCAGCCAAGATGTTGCAGCTGGAAACACCATATATTTT. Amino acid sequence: CASSQDVAAGNTIYF.

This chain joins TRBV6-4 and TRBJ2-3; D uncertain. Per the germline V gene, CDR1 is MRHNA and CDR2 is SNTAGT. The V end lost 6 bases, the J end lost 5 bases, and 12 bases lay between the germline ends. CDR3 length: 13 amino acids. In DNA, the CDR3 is TGTGCCAGCAGCTCACGGATTCAAGATACGCAGTATTTT. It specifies CASSSRIQDTQYF.

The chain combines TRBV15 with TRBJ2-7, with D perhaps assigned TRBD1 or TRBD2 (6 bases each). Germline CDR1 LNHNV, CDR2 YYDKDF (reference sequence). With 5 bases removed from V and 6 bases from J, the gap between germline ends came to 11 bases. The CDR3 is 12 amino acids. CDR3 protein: CATSPRGGEQYF. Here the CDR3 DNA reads TGTGCCACCAGCCCCAGGGGAGGCGAGCAGTACTTC.

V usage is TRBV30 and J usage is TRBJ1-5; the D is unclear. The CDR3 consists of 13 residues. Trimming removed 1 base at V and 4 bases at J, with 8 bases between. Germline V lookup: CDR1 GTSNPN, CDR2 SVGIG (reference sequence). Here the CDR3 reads CAWSAKRNQPQHF. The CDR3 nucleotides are TGTGCCTGGAGTGCGAAACGGAATCAGCCCCAGCATTTT.

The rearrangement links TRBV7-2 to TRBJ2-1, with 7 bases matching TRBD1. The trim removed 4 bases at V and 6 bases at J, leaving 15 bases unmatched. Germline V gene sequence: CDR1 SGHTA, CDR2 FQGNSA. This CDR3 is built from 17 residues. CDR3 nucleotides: TGTGCCAGCAGCTACACCATAAGGGGGCTCGGGCGCAATGAGCAGTTCTTC. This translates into CASSYTIRGLGRNEQFF.

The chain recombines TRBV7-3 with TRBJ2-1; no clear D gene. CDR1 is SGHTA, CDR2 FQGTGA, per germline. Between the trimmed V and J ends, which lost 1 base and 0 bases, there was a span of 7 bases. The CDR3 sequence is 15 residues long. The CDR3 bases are TGTGCCAGCAGCTTAAATCCGGGCTCCTACAATGAGCAGTTCTTC. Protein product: CASSLNPGSYNEQFF. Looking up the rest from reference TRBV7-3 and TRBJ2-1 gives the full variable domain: GAGVSQTPSNKVTEKGKYVELRCDPISGHTALYWYRQSLGQGPEFLIYFQGTGAADDSGLPNDRFFAVRPEGSVSTLKIQRTERGDSAVYLCASSLNPGSYNEQFFGPGTRLTVL.

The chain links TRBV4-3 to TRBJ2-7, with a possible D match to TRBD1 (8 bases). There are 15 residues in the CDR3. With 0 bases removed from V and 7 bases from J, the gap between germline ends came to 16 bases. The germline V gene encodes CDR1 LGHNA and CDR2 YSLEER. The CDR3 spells CASSQENRGGREQYF. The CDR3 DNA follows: TGCGCCAGCAGCCAAGAGAACAGGGGGGGCAGGGAGCAGTACTTC.